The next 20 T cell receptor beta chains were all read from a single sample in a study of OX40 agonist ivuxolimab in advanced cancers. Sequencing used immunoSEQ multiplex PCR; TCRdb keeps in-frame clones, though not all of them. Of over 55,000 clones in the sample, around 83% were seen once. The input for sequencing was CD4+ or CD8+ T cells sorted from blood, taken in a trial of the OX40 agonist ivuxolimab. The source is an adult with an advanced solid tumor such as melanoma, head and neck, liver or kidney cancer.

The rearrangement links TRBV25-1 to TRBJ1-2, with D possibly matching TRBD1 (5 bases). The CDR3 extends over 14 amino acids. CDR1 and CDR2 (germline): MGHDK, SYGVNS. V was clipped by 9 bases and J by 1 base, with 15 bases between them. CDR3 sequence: CASSRTGDNYGYTF. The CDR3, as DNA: TGTGCCAGTTCTAGGACGGGGGATAACTATGGCTACACCTTC.

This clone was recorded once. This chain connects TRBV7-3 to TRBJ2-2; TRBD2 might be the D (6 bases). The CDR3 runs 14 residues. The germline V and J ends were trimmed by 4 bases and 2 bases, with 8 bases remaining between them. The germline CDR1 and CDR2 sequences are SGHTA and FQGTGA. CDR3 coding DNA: TGTGCCAGCAGCTGGCGGGGAAACACCGGGGAGCTGTTTTTT. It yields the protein CASSWRGNTGELFF. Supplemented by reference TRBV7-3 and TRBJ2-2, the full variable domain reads GAGVSQTPSNKVTEKGKYVELRCDPISGHTALYWYRQSLGQGPEFLIYFQGTGAADDSGLPNDRFFAVRPEGSVSTLKIQRTERGDSAVYLCASSWRGNTGELFFGEGSRLTVL.

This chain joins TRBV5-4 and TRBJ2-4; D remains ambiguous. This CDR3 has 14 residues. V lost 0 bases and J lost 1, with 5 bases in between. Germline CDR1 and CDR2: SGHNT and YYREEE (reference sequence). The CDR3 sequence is CASSLGRAKNIQYF. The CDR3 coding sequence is TGTGCCAGCAGCTTGGGACGGGCCAAAAACATTCAGTACTTC.

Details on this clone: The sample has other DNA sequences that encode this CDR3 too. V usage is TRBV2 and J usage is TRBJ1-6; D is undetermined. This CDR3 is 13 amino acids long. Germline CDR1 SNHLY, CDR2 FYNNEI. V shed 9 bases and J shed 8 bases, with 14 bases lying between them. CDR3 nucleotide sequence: TGTGCCAGTAGATCCCCCGCGGATTCACCCCTCCACTTT. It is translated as CASRSPADSPLHF.

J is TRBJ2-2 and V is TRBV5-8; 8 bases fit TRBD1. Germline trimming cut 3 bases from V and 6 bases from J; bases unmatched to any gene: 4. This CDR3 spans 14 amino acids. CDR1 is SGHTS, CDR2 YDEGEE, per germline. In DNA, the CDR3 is TGTGCCAGCAGCTGGCAGGGGGCAGCCGGGGAGCTGTTTTTT. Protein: CASSWQGAAGELFF.

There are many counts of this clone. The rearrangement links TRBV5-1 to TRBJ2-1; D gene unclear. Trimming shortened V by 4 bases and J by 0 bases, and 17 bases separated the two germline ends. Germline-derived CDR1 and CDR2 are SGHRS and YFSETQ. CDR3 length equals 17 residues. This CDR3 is CASSPPPARSSYNEQFF. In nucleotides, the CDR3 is TGCGCCAGCAGCCCCCCCCCAGCTCGGAGCTCCTACAATGAGCAGTTCTTC.

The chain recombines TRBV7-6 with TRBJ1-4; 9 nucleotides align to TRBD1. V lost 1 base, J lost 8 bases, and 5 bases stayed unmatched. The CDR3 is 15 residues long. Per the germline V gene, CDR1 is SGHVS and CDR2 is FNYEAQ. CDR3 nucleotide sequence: TGTGCCAGCAGCTTAGGACAGGGGGAAAGGGAAAAACTGTTTTTT. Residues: CASSLGQGEREKLFF.

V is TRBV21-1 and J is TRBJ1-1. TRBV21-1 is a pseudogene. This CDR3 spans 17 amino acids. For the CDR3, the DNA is TGTGCCAGCAGCAAAACCGATCGTCGGCTGGACAACACTGAAGCTTTCTTT. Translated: CASSKTDRRLDNTEAFF.

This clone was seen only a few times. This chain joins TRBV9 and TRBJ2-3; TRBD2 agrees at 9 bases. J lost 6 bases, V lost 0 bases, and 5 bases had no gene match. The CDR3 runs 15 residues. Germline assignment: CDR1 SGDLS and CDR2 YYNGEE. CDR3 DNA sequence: TGTGCCAGCAGCGTAGTTAGCGGGAGCCGGGATACGCAGTATTTT. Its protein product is CASSVVSGSRDTQYF.

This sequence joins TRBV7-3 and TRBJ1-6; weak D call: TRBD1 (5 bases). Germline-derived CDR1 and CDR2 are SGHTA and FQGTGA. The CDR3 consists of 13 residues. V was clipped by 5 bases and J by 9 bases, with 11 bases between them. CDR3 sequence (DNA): TGTGCCAGCAGCGCGGGACTCCCTTCACCCCTCCACTTT. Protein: CASSAGLPSPLHF.

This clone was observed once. The CDR3 reads CASSPGTGPDTQYF. CDR3 in DNA: TGTGCCAGCAGCCCCGGGACAGGTCCAGATACGCAGTATTTT. The V gene is TRBV6-5, the J gene TRBJ2-3, with 8 bases that match TRBD1. This CDR3 has 14 residues. Germline trimming cut 6 bases from V and 4 bases from J; bases unmatched to any gene: 6. The V gene's germline CDR1 is MNHEY and CDR2 SVGAGI.

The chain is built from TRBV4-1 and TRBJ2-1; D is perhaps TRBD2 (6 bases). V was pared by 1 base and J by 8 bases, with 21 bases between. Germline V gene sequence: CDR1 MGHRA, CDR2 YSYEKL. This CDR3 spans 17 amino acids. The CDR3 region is CASSQGGLASGGYEQFF. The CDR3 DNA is TGCGCCAGCAGCCAAGGAGGCCTAGCGTCCGGGGGATATGAGCAGTTCTTC.

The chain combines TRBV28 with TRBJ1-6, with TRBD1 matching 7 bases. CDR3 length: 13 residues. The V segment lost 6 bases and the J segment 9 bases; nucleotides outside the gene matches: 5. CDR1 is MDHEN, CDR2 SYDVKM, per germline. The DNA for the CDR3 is TGTGCCAGCAGCAGACAGGGTGGTTCACCCCTCCACTTT. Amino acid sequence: CASSRQGGSPLHF.

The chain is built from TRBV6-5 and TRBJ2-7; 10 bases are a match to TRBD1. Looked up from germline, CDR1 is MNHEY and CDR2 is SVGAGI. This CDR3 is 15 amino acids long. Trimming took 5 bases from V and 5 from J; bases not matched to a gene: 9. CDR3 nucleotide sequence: TGTGCCAGCAGTCCAGGCGGACAGGGGGGCCACGAGCAGTACTTC. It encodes CASSPGGQGGHEQYF.

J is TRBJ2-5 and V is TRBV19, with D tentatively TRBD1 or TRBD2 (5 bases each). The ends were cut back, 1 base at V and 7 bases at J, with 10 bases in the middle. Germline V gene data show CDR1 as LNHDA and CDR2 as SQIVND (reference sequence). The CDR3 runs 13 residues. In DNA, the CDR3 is TGTGCCAGTAGTATAGGGGGGAAGGGGACCCAGTACTTC. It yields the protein CASSIGGKGTQYF.

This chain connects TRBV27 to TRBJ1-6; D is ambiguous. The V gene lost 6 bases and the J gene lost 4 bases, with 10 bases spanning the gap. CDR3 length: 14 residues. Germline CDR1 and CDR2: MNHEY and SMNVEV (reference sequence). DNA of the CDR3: TGTGCCAGCAGGGACCGGGAATATAATTCACCCCTCCACTTT. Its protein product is CASRDREYNSPLHF.

The DNA for the CDR3 is TGTGCCAGTAGCCCCCCTGGCTTCAATGAGCAGTTCTTC. This codes for CASSPPGFNEQFF. The J gene is TRBJ2-1, the V gene TRBV19; D gene uncertain. CDR3 length: 13 residues. Trimming removed 6 bases at V and 6 bases at J, with 12 bases between. The germline gives CDR1 LNHDA, CDR2 SQIVND (reference sequence).

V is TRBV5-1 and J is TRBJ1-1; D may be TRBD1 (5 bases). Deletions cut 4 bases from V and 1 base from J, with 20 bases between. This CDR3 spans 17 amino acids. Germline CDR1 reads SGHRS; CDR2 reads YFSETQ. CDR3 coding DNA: TGCGCCAGCAGCCCAAATGGAAGACATACAGGGAACACTGAAGCTTTCTTT. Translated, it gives CASSPNGRHTGNTEAFF.

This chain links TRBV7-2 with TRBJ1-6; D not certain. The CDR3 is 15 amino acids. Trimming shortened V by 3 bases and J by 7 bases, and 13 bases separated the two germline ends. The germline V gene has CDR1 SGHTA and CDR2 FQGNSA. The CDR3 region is CASSFYPGLNSPLHF. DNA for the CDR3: TGTGCCAGCAGCTTCTATCCGGGGTTGAATTCACCCCTCCACTTT.

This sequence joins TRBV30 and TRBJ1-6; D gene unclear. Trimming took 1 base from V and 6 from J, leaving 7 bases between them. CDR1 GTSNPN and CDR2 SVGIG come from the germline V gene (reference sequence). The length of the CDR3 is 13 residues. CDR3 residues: CAWSAGLNSPLHF. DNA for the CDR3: TGTGCCTGGAGTGCTGGGCTTAATTCACCCCTCCACTTT.